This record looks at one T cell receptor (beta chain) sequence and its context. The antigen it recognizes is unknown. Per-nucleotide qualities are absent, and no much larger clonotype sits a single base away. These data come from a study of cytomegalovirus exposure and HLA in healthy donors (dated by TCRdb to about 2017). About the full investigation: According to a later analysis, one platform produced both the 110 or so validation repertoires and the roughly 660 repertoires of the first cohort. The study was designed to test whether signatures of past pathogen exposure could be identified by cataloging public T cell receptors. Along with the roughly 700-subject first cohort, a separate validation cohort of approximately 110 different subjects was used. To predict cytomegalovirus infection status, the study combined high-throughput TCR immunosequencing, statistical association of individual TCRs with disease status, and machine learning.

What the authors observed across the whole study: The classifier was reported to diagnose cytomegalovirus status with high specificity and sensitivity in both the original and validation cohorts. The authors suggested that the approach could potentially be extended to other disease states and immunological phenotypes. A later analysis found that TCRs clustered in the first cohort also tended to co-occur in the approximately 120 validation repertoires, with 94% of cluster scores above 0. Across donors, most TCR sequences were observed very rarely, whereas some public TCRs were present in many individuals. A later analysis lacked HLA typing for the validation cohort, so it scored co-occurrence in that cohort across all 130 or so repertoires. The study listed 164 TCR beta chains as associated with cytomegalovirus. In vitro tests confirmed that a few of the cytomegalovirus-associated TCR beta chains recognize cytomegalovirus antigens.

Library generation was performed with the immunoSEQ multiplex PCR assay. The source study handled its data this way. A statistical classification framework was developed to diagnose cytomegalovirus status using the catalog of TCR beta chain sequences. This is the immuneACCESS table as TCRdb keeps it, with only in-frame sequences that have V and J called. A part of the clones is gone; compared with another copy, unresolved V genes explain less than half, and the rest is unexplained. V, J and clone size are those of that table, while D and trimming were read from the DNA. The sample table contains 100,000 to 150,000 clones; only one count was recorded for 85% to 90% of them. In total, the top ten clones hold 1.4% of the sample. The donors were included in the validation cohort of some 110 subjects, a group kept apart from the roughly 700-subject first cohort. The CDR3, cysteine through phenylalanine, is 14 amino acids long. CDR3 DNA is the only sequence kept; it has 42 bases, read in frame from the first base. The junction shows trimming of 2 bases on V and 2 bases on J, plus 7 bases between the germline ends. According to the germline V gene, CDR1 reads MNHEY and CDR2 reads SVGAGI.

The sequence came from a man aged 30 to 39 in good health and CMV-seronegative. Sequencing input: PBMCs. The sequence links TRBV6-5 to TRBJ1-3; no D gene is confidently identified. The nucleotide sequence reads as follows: TGTGCCAGCAGTTACAACGGGGCTGGAAACACCATATATTTT. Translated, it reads CASSYNGAGNTIYF.